This entry describes one TCR beta chain. Germline CDR1 reads MNHNS; CDR2 reads SASEGT. CDR3 length: 12 amino acids. V lost 6 bases and J lost 6; bases outside the gene matches: 4. The data stem from a study of T and B cells in COVID-19 patients. As for the study in general: Peripheral blood came from COVID-19 patients with active infection or after recovery.

Blood genomic DNA input for TRB amplification was roughly 220-500 ng. BIOMED2 TRB-A/B primer pools were used in multiplex TRB PCR. TCRdb called the multiplex PCR reads again in MiXCR, with one record for every CDR3 protein. This table holds 8,000 to 10,000 distinct CDR3 sequences, about 30% found once. This chain uses TRBV6-1 with TRBJ2-7; 8 bases match TRBD1. The TCR was taken from a human donor with active COVID-19. Sequences were obtained from blood. CDR3 nucleotides: TGTGCCAGCAGGCTGACAGGGGTCGAGCAGTACGTC. Translated, it gives CASRLTGVEQYV.